Following are 23 T cell receptor beta chains from one sample sequenced in a study of blood T cells in healthy people across ages. With a J-beta primer mix and a sample-barcoded 5' primer, a second PCR ran roughly 6 to 12 cycles. Each CDR3 protein is one row after TCRdb ran MiXCR on the 5' RACE reads. The profile shows around 1,900,000 distinct CDR3 sequences, about 39% of them singletons. Sequencing was carried out using blood. The receptors originated from a human donor in good health.

This clonotype was counted between two and nine times. The germline gene is not matched at one end of the junction; a read error may be the cause. This sequence joins TRBV5-6 and TRBJ2-3; D call uncertain. Looked up from germline, CDR1 is SGHDT and CDR2 is YYEEEE. The CDR3 is 11 residues long. This chain's CDR3 is CASSLQDRQYF. CDR3 DNA: TGTGCCAGCAGCTTGCAGGATAGGCAGTATTTT.

The chain couples TRBV29-1 to TRBJ2-2; D is perhaps TRBD2 (6 bases). V lost 6 bases, J lost 0 bases, and 11 bases lay in between. Per germline, CDR1 SQVTM and CDR2 ANQGSEA. The CDR3 length is 14 residues. This CDR3 reads CSVVREANTGELFF. The CDR3, as DNA: TGCAGCGTAGTCAGGGAGGCGAACACCGGGGAGCTGTTTTTT.

The gene calls are TRBV29-1 and TRBJ2-1, with D perhaps TRBD1 or TRBD2 (5 bases each). Germline loops: CDR1 SQVTM, CDR2 ANQGSEA. Between the trimmed V and J ends, which lost 2 bases and 2 bases, there was a span of 10 bases. The CDR3 is made up of 14 amino acids. Here the CDR3 reads CSVEWGMAYNEQFF. Here the CDR3 DNA reads TGCAGCGTTGAATGGGGGATGGCCTACAATGAGCAGTTCTTC.

The chain joins TRBV6-5 to TRBJ2-1; maybe TRBD1 (6 bases). This CDR3 has 13 amino acids. Germline CDR1 is MNHEY and CDR2 is SVGAGI. V gave up 0 bases and J gave up 9 bases, with 9 bases separating them. The CDR3 protein is CASSYSDRSEQFF. DNA of the CDR3: TGTGCCAGCAGTTACTCCGACAGGTCTGAGCAGTTCTTC.

CDR3 amino acids: CASSSWTSGGLDTQYF. CDR3 DNA sequence: TGTGCCAGCAGCTCCTGGACTAGCGGGGGGTTAGATACGCAGTATTTT. The rearrangement links TRBV7-2 to TRBJ2-3; 14 nucleotides match TRBD2. CDR1 SGHTA and CDR2 FQGNSA come from the germline V gene. Trimming took 4 bases from V and 5 from J; bases not matched to a gene: 5. The CDR3 extends over 16 amino acids.

The chain uses TRBV5-6 and TRBJ2-5; 8 nucleotides line up with TRBD1. The J call may be in error: the DNA end matches TRBJ2-7 better. Germline CDR1 and CDR2: SGHDT and YYEEEE. The CDR3 consists of 14 residues. CDR3 sequence: CASSKTDRAYEQYF. The CDR3 DNA follows: TGTGCCAGCAGCAAGACGGACAGGGCATACGAGCAGTACTTC.

The gene calls are TRBV12-3 or TRBV12-4 and TRBJ2-7, with 9 bases identical to TRBD1. The CDR3 is 15 amino acids. With V trimmed by 5 bases and J by 6 bases, 11 bases remained unmatched. The CDR3 DNA is TGTGCCAGCAGTACCCGGGGACAGGGACCGTGCGAGCAGTACTTC. Residues: CASSTRGQGPCEQYF.

In its sample, this clonotype was seen a few times. V gene TRBV6-6 combines with J gene TRBJ2-5; perhaps TRBD1 as D (6 bases). Germline CDR1 MNHNY, CDR2 SVGAGI (reference sequence). V was clipped by 5 bases and J by 0 bases, with 19 bases between them. This CDR3 is built from 17 residues. This chain's CDR3 is CASSSTRDTAYQETQYF. As DNA, the CDR3 is TGTGCCAGCAGTAGTACTCGGGACACCGCGTACCAAGAGACCCAGTACTTC.

Details on this clonotype: A clone one base away is much larger, so this may be a read error. This sequence joins TRBV10-3 and TRBJ2-5; no clear D gene. V lost 3 bases to trimming and J lost 5 bases, with 4 bases between them. The CDR3 length is 11 residues. CDR1 and CDR2 (germline): ENHRY, SYGVKD. This CDR3 is CAISDAETQYF. Here the CDR3 DNA reads TGTGCCATCAGTGACGCGGAGACCCAGTACTTC.

This clonotype was counted only a few times. The chain joins TRBV7-8 to TRBJ2-1; D uncertain. This CDR3 contains 14 residues. Germline CDR1 is SGHVS and CDR2 is FQNEAQ. Trimming removed 4 bases at V and 3 bases at J, with 10 bases between. The CDR3 DNA sequence: TGTGCCAGCAGCTCAAGTCTGAGCTACAATGAGCAGTTCTTC. It specifies CASSSSLSYNEQFF. Full variable domain (remainder filled in from reference TRBV7-8 and TRBJ2-1): GAGVSQSPRYKVAKRGQDVALRCDPISGHVSLFWYQQALGQGPEFLTYFQNEAQLDKSGLPSDRFFAERPEGSVSTLKIQRTQQEDSAVYLCASSSSLSYNEQFFGPGTRLTVL.

The CDR3 DNA follows: TGTGCCAGCAGCACATCCGGGACTAGCGGGGTGTGGAACGAGCAGTACTTC. Translating gives CASSTSGTSGVWNEQYF. V gene TRBV9 combines with J gene TRBJ2-7, with 13 bases fitting TRBD2. The germline V gene encodes CDR1 SGDLS and CDR2 YYNGEE. V lost 4 bases and J lost 5; bases outside the gene matches: 12. This CDR3 has 17 residues.

This clonotype appeared a single time. V is TRBV28 and J is TRBJ1-1, with D maybe TRBD1 (6 bases). Per the germline V gene, CDR1 is MDHEN and CDR2 is SYDVKM. CDR3 length equals 13 residues. Trimming took off 3 bases at V and 7 bases at J, with 12 bases between the two ends. As DNA, the CDR3 is TGTGCCAGCAGTTTGACAGGTTCCTATGAAGCTTTCTTT. This gives the protein CASSLTGSYEAFF.

The chain links TRBV6-5 to TRBJ2-7, with TRBD1 matching 7 bases. The germline V gene has CDR1 MNHEY and CDR2 SVGAGI. The CDR3 extends over 14 amino acids. V lost 0 bases, J lost 5 bases, and 4 bases stayed unmatched. The CDR3 region is CASSYSKGADEQYF. The CDR3 DNA reads TGTGCCAGCAGTTACTCGAAGGGGGCCGACGAGCAGTACTTC.

This clonotype was found a few times. The rearrangement uses TRBV5-1 and TRBJ2-3, with D unresolved. The CDR3 has 14 amino acids. From germline, CDR1 is SGHRS and CDR2 YFSETQ. Deletions cut 0 bases from V and 2 bases from J, with 7 bases between. The CDR3 DNA reads TGCGCCAGCAGCTTGGCGGAAAACACAGATACGCAGTATTTT. Translating it yields CASSLAENTDTQYF.

As for this clonotype: A read error is possible here, since a much larger clone lies one base away. J is TRBJ1-5 and V is TRBV12-3 or TRBV12-4, with D unresolved. V shed 3 bases and J shed 5 bases, with 11 bases lying between them. CDR3 length: 14 residues. Here the CDR3 reads CASSLGRSDQPQHF. The CDR3 region has the DNA TGTGCCAGCAGTTTGGGCAGAAGCGATCAGCCCCAGCATTTT.

This clonotype showed up just a few times. V is TRBV27 and J is TRBJ2-1; D remains unclear. The CDR3 runs 12 residues. Trimming stripped 4 bases from V and 6 bases from J, with 7 bases between. In germline, CDR1 is MNHEY, CDR2 SMNVEV (reference sequence). CDR3 protein: CASSSKINEQFF. The CDR3 nucleotides read TGTGCCAGCAGTTCCAAGATCAATGAGCAGTTCTTC.

V is TRBV11-2 and J is TRBJ2-5, with TRBD2 matching 12 bases. After removal of 4 bases from V and 7 bases from J, the junction contained 4 bases not matched to a gene. CDR1 is SGHAT and CDR2 is FQNNGV in the germline V gene. The CDR3 totals 14 residues. CDR3 coding DNA: TGTGCCAGCAGCTCCTCGACTAGCGGGGGGACCCAGTACTTC. It codes for CASSSSTSGGTQYF.

The chain couples TRBV13 to TRBJ1-4, with no clear D. This CDR3 is built from 13 residues. Trimming took off 5 bases at V and 8 bases at J, with 12 bases between the two ends. The V gene's germline CDR1 is PRHDT and CDR2 FYEKMQ (reference sequence). CDR3 sequence (DNA): TGTGCCAGCAGCCGACTAATTGTAGAAAAACTGTTTTTT. It encodes CASSRLIVEKLFF.

This clonotype was detected a few times. The V gene is TRBV4-2, the J gene TRBJ1-5; D remains ambiguous. Looked up from germline, CDR1 is LGHNA and CDR2 is YNFKEQ. The CDR3 loop spans 14 amino acids. V was clipped by 1 base and J by 3 bases, with 7 bases between them. CDR3 bases: TGTGCCAGCAGCCAAGGAACAGACAATCAGCCCCAGCATTTT. It is translated as CASSQGTDNQPQHF.

The CDR3 DNA follows: TGTGCCAGCAGTTTCCAAGGGGAGGCTAGCACAGATACGCAGTATTTT. Its translation is CASSFQGEASTDTQYF. This rearrangement joins TRBV6-6 to TRBJ2-3, with a possible D match to TRBD2 (6 bases). This CDR3 spans 16 amino acids. CDR1 and CDR2 from the germline V gene are MNHNY and SVGAGI (reference sequence). V dropped 4 bases and J dropped 0 bases, with 14 bases sitting between them.

The CDR3 sequence is CSAYRPGHTEAFF. CDR3 DNA: TGCAGTGCTTACCGACCAGGTCACACTGAAGCTTTCTTT. The chain combines TRBV20-1 with TRBJ1-1; D is undetermined. Trimming removed 5 bases from V and 3 bases from J, with 13 bases in between. CDR1 and CDR2 from the germline V gene are DFQATT and SNEGSKA (reference sequence). The CDR3 spans 13 residues.

This clonotype was observed a few times. One junction end disagrees with the germline gene, perhaps due to a read error. V gene TRBV29-1 combines with J gene TRBJ1-2; unclear D gene. The CDR3 contains 13 residues. From germline, CDR1 is SQVTM and CDR2 ANQGSEA. CDR3 sequence reads: CSVEDPVRFGYTF. DNA of the CDR3: TGCAGCGTCGAAGATCCCGTTCGCTTTGGCTACACCTTC.

The chain uses TRBV11-2 and TRBJ2-2; the match to TRBD1 covers 9 bases. V trimming: 5 bases; J trimming: 5 bases; junction bases outside the gene matches: 6. Germline loops: CDR1 SGHAT, CDR2 FQNNGV. This CDR3 contains 15 residues. The CDR3 sequence is CASSLGTGWTGELFF. The CDR3 DNA follows: TGTGCCAGCAGCCTCGGGACAGGGTGGACCGGGGAGCTGTTTTTT.